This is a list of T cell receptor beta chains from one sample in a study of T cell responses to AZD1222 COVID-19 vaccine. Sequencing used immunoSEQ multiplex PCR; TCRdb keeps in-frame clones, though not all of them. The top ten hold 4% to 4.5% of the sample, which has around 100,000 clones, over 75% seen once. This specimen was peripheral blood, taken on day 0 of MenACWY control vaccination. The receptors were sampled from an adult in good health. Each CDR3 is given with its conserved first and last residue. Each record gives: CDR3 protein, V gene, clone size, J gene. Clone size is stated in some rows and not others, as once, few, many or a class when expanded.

CDR3aa: CASSQDSRVDQPQHF
v_gene: TRBV3-1/TRBV3-2
abundance: -
j_gene: TRBJ1-5

CDR3aa: CASSQHTTPHTGELFF
v_gene: TRBV4-3
abundance: -
j_gene: TRBJ2-2

CDR3aa: CASSLGTGVTQSEAFF
v_gene: TRBV3-1/TRBV3-2
abundance: -
j_gene: TRBJ1-1

CDR3aa: CASSLGGLYNSPLHF
v_gene: TRBV5-4
abundance: -
j_gene: TRBJ1-6

CDR3aa: CASSQRLGQNTGELFF
v_gene: TRBV4-3
abundance: -
j_gene: TRBJ2-2

CDR3aa: CASSQDGPKVNEQYF
v_gene: TRBV18
abundance: once
j_gene: TRBJ2-7

CDR3aa: CASRTSTGGDTEAFF
v_gene: TRBV19
abundance: -
j_gene: TRBJ1-1

CDR3aa: CASSKYVGGEETQYF
v_gene: TRBV7-2
abundance: -
j_gene: TRBJ2-5

CDR3aa: CASSWTGGSYEQYF
v_gene: TRBV5-1
abundance: once
j_gene: TRBJ2-7

CDR3aa: CASSRTSGGANTGELFF
v_gene: TRBV3-1/TRBV3-2
abundance: once
j_gene: TRBJ2-2

CDR3aa: CASSLEGQPQHF
v_gene: TRBV28
abundance: -
j_gene: TRBJ1-5

CDR3aa: CASSLRPGDLNNEQFF
v_gene: TRBV27
abundance: -
j_gene: TRBJ2-1

CDR3aa: CASSANGNNGDGMDF
v_gene: TRBV9
abundance: -
j_gene: TRBJ2-7

CDR3aa: CASSARAQESYEQYF
v_gene: TRBV7-2
abundance: -
j_gene: TRBJ2-7

CDR3aa: CASTAAGGNGYTF
v_gene: TRBV3-1/TRBV3-2
abundance: -
j_gene: TRBJ1-2

CDR3aa: CASSPQIGSSAGELFF
v_gene: TRBV9
abundance: -
j_gene: TRBJ2-2

CDR3aa: CSASWDRDQETQYF
v_gene: TRBV20-1
abundance: few
j_gene: TRBJ2-5

CDR3aa: CASSLVGGVEKLFF
v_gene: TRBV7-2
abundance: -
j_gene: TRBJ1-4

CDR3aa: CASSLDPEREKFF
v_gene: TRBV5-4
abundance: -
j_gene: TRBJ2-1

CDR3aa: CASSRGTGYSETQYF
v_gene: TRBV5-1
abundance: -
j_gene: TRBJ2-5

CDR3aa: CASRGSRTEKLFF
v_gene: TRBV6-5
abundance: -
j_gene: TRBJ1-4

CDR3aa: CASSFDTSGANVLTF
v_gene: TRBV5-6
abundance: -
j_gene: TRBJ2-6